These 17 T cell receptor beta chains share one sample of origin, sequenced in a study of control samples from healthy donors and cancer patients. Using immunoSEQ multiplex PCR, the repertoire was profiled, and TCRdb retains in-frame clones only, with some absent. The data show some 130,000 clones, approximately 89% seen once. The sequencing sample was made of PBMCs. Receptors originate from a man aged 50 to 59 with head and neck cancer.

V is TRBV12-5 and J is TRBJ2-5; D ambiguous. This CDR3 is built from 12 residues. Germline values: CDR1 LGHNT, CDR2 FRNRAP. V lost 8 bases to trimming and J lost 5 bases, with 12 bases between them. The CDR3 here is CASTDFGETQYF. CDR3 DNA: TGTGCTAGTACCGACTTTGGGGAGACCCAGTACTTC.

The rearrangement uses TRBV30 and TRBJ2-3; D is possibly TRBD2 (5 bases). The CDR3 contains 14 residues. V lost 0 bases and J lost 5, with 12 bases in between. CDR1 GTSNPN and CDR2 SVGIG come from the germline V gene (reference sequence). CDR3 sequence (DNA): TGTGCCTGGAGTGTACTGCGGGCCCAAGATACGCAGTATTTT. Protein: CAWSVLRAQDTQYF.

The V gene is TRBV18, the J gene TRBJ2-7; 7 nucleotides line up with TRBD2. Per germline, CDR1 KGHSH and CDR2 LQKENI. The CDR3 length is 16 residues. J was trimmed by 3 bases and V by 3 bases; bases with no gene match: 11. CDR3 sequence (DNA): TGTGCCAGCTCACCTACCAGCGGGGAAGCTTACTACGAGCAGTACTTC. Translated: CASSPTSGEAYYEQYF.

This clone was detected a few times. J is TRBJ1-4 and V is TRBV6-5; D remains unclear. The CDR3 spans 13 residues. CDR1 is MNHEY and CDR2 is SVGAGI in the germline V gene. The V gene lost 7 bases and the J gene lost 7 bases, with 13 bases spanning the gap. The CDR3 loop is CASTRRGVEKLFF. The CDR3 coding sequence is TGTGCCAGCACTAGGAGAGGCGTTGAAAAACTGTTTTTT.

The V call is TRBV6-1, the J call TRBJ2-2; TRBD1 matches at 11 bases. CDR3 length: 18 amino acids. With 2 bases clipped from V and 0 bases from J, the junction kept 5 bases outside the gene matches. The germline V gene has CDR1 MNHNS and CDR2 SASEGT. CDR3 residues: CASSERTGGFANTGELFF. Written as DNA, the CDR3 is TGTGCCAGCAGTGAAAGGACAGGGGGCTTCGCGAACACCGGGGAGCTGTTTTTT.

The J gene is TRBJ1-5, the V gene TRBV19, with D perhaps matching TRBD1 (5 bases). This CDR3 has 12 residues. V was pared by 5 bases and J by 4 bases, with 6 bases between. The germline CDR1 and CDR2 sequences are LNHDA and SQIVND (reference sequence). CDR3: CASSPGNQPQHF. CDR3 bases: TGTGCCAGTAGTCCAGGGAATCAGCCCCAGCATTTT.

This chain uses TRBV14 with TRBJ2-1, with D possibly being TRBD2 (7 bases). Trimming cost V 1 base and J 4 bases, with 14 bases left between them. The CDR3 loop spans 16 amino acids. The germline CDR1 and CDR2 sequences are SGHDN and FVKESK. The chain's CDR3 is CASSQVGGRLYNEQFF. Written as DNA, the CDR3 is TGTGCCAGCAGCCAAGTGGGGGGGCGGCTATACAATGAGCAGTTCTTC.

This clone was observed a few times. The rearrangement joins TRBV5-1 to TRBJ1-1; the D is unclear. V was shortened by 4 bases and J by 4 bases, with 8 bases between the two germline ends. This CDR3 is 12 amino acids long. Germline V gene sequence: CDR1 SGHRS, CDR2 YFSETQ. The CDR3 region has the DNA TGCGCCAGCAGCAGAGGGCTCACTGAAGCTTTCTTT. As protein: CASSRGLTEAFF.

The CDR3 is CASSQGANEQFF. CDR3 DNA sequence: TGCGCCAGCAGCCAGGGGGCCAATGAGCAGTTCTTC. The chain employs TRBV4-1 and TRBJ2-1, with a tentative D call TRBD1 (6 bases). CDR3 length: 12 amino acids. The V gene's germline CDR1 is MGHRA and CDR2 YSYEKL. Trimming stripped 3 bases from V and 6 bases from J, with 6 bases between.

The chain links TRBV6-5 to TRBJ1-1, with D perhaps TRBD1 (6 bases). The CDR3 sequence is 14 residues long. Germline V lookup: CDR1 MNHEY, CDR2 SVGAGI. Trimming shortened V by 0 bases and J by 8 bases, and 13 bases separated the two germline ends. CDR3 sequence: CASSYSPRTAEAFF. CDR3 nucleotides: TGTGCCAGCAGTTACTCGCCGCGGACAGCAGAAGCTTTCTTT.

The chain employs TRBV5-4 and TRBJ1-1; the D gene is possibly TRBD1 (6 bases). Germline V gene sequence: CDR1 SGHNT, CDR2 YYREEE (reference sequence). Trimming cost V 4 bases and J 3 bases, with 13 bases left between them. The CDR3 totals 14 residues. The CDR3 reads CASSVQGGDTEAFF. CDR3 coding DNA: TGTGCCAGCAGCGTACAGGGTGGGGACACTGAAGCTTTCTTT.

The CDR3 sequence: CASSYYTDTQYF. The CDR3 nucleotides read TGTGCCAGTAGTTACTACACAGATACGCAGTATTTT. The gene calls are TRBV19 and TRBJ2-3; D gene uncertain. V was pared by 5 bases and J by 2 bases, with 5 bases between. CDR1 is LNHDA, CDR2 SQIVND, per germline (reference sequence). CDR3 length: 12 residues.

J is TRBJ2-7 and V is TRBV29-1; maybe TRBD1 (6 bases). With 5 bases removed from V and 0 bases from J, the gap between germline ends came to 11 bases. CDR1 and CDR2 (germline): SQVTM, ANQGSEA. This CDR3 contains 13 residues. CDR3 bases: TGCAGCGTTCAACAGGGCCCCTCCTACGAGCAGTACTTC. It codes for CSVQQGPSYEQYF.

The chain has TRBV3-1 (or the pseudogene TRBV3-2) and TRBJ1-1; D is unclear. This CDR3 is 14 amino acids long. Per germline, CDR1 LGHDT and CDR2 YNNKEL (reference sequence). V lost 1 base and J 0 bases, leaving 6 bases between the germline ends. The CDR3 here is CASSQVLLNTEAFF. For the CDR3, the DNA is TGTGCCAGCAGCCAAGTGTTGCTGAACACTGAAGCTTTCTTT.

J is TRBJ1-1 and V is TRBV28; D is perhaps TRBD1 (5 bases). This CDR3 is built from 11 residues. CDR1 MDHEN and CDR2 SYDVKM come from the germline V gene. V lost 6 bases, J lost 6 bases, and 8 bases lay in between. The CDR3 region is CASRETAEAFF. The CDR3 DNA reads TGTGCCAGCAGAGAGACAGCTGAAGCTTTCTTT.

The chain employs TRBV5-8 and TRBJ2-1; either TRBD1 or TRBD2 may fit D (5 bases each). Germline-derived CDR1 and CDR2 are SGHTS and YDEGEE. V lost 7 bases to trimming and J lost 0 bases, with 11 bases between them. This CDR3 contains 14 residues. CDR3 sequence reads: CASHEGSSYNEQFF. DNA of the CDR3: TGTGCCAGCCACGAGGGGAGCTCCTACAATGAGCAGTTCTTC.

With respect to this clone: This sample also contains other DNA sequences that code for the same CDR3. V gene TRBV5-8 combines with J gene TRBJ2-1, with D unclear. Trimming removed 1 base at V and 0 bases at J, with 11 bases between. CDR3 length: 16 amino acids. Germline assignment: CDR1 SGHTS and CDR2 YDEGEE. DNA for the CDR3: TGTGCCAGCAGCTTGTACGTACGTTACTCCTACAATGAGCAGTTCTTC. Its translation: CASSLYVRYSYNEQFF.